The 27 T cell receptor beta chains given below trace back to one sample, sequenced in a study of T cells in Graves' hyperthyroidism and ophthalmopathy. Amplified regions were TCR beta CDR3 sequences from RNA transcripts. RT-PCR in the first round (using the HTBI primer set) targeted the TCR CDR3. TCRdb processed the multiplex PCR reads anew with MiXCR; each CDR3 protein has one entry. The profile shows around 600,000 distinct CDR3 sequences, approximately 15% of them singletons. The sequenced sample consisted of blood. These receptors all stem from a woman between 40 and 50 years old with Graves' ophthalmopathy.

This chain connects TRBV3-1 to TRBJ2-5; 8 positions match TRBD2. After removal of 0 bases from V and 2 bases from J, the junction contained 14 bases not matched to a gene. CDR1 LGHDT and CDR2 YNNKEL come from the germline V gene (reference sequence). The length of the CDR3 is 19 residues. The CDR3: CASSQEGVAATSGQETQYF. The CDR3 coding sequence is TGTGCCAGCAGCCAAGAAGGGGTGGCGGCCACTAGCGGACAAGAGACCCAGTACTTC.

This clonotype was recorded many times. V usage is TRBV11-2 and J usage is TRBJ1-6, with 7 nucleotides matching TRBD1. CDR1 is SGHAT and CDR2 is FQNNGV in the germline V gene. The V and J ends lost 5 bases and 10 bases, in that order; junction bases with no gene match: 14. The CDR3 consists of 16 residues. The CDR3 here is CASSRSRAGGRSPLHF. The CDR3 nucleotides read TGTGCCAGCAGCCGCAGTAGGGCAGGGGGTAGGTCACCCCTCCACTTT.

In its sample, this clonotype was seen a few times. The CDR3 sequence is CASNLRGWEETQYF. CDR3 bases: TGTGCCAGCAACCTGAGGGGTTGGGAAGAGACCCAGTACTTC. The V call is TRBV12-3 or TRBV12-4, the J call TRBJ2-5; the D gene could be TRBD1 or TRBD2 (5 bases each). The CDR3 loop spans 14 amino acids. V was pared by 7 bases and J by 3 bases, with 15 bases between.

There are many counts of this clonotype. The chain has TRBV5-1 and TRBJ2-2, with no clear D. V was shortened by 3 bases and J by 3 bases, with 15 bases between the two germline ends. The CDR3 runs 16 residues. Germline values: CDR1 SGHRS, CDR2 YFSETQ. CDR3 loop: CASSSQSAADTGELFF. CDR3 in DNA: TGCGCCAGCAGCTCCCAGTCGGCGGCAGACACCGGGGAGCTGTTTTTT.

The chain carries TRBV7-4 and TRBJ2-5; 8 nucleotides line up with TRBD2. With 5 bases clipped from V and 3 bases from J, the junction kept 11 bases outside the gene matches. Germline-derived CDR1 and CDR2 are SGHVT and SQSDAQ. The CDR3 runs to 16 residues. Here the CDR3 reads CASSLHPGTRKETQYF. In DNA form, the CDR3 reads TGTGCCAGCAGCCTTCACCCCGGGACTAGGAAAGAGACCCAGTACTTC. The full variable domain, completed using reference TRBV7-4 and TRBJ2-5, is GAGVSQSPRYKVAKRGRDVALRCDSISGHVTLYWYRQTLGQGSEVLTYSQSDAQRDKSGRPSGRFSAERPERSVSTLKIQRTEQGDSAVYLCASSLHPGTRKETQYFGPGTRLLVL.

This clonotype turned up a few times. This chain links TRBV18 with TRBJ1-2, with D unresolved. Germline CDR1 reads KGHSH; CDR2 reads LQKENI. V dropped 4 bases and J dropped 4 bases, with 13 bases sitting between them. CDR3 length: 14 amino acids. CDR3 in DNA: TGTGCCAGCTCACGGACGGATCCAGGCTATGGCTACACCTTC. Protein product: CASSRTDPGYGYTF.

This chain joins TRBV28 and TRBJ2-5; TRBD2 matches at 8 bases. The germline CDR1 and CDR2 sequences are MDHEN and SYDVKM. V lost 5 bases, J lost 7 bases, and 12 bases stayed unmatched. This CDR3 has 15 amino acids. The chain's CDR3 is CASSRGTSGPGTQYF. DNA of the CDR3: TGTGCCAGCAGTAGAGGGACTAGTGGCCCAGGGACCCAGTACTTC.

The table lists this clonotype with many counts. The genes are TRBV2 and TRBJ1-5; D call uncertain. Germline CDR1 is SNHLY and CDR2 is FYNNEI. The CDR3 has 13 amino acids. Trimming took 6 bases from V and 5 from J, leaving 11 bases between them. CDR3 sequence reads: CASRAIVDQPQHF. CDR3 coding DNA: TGTGCCAGCAGAGCAATTGTGGATCAGCCCCAGCATTTT.

The chain employs TRBV27 and TRBJ2-7; TRBD2 might be the D (6 bases). V was clipped by 6 bases and J by 0 bases, with 15 bases between them. The germline V gene encodes CDR1 MNHEY and CDR2 SMNVEV (reference sequence). The CDR3 runs 15 residues. The CDR3 is CASSRAGTFSYEQYF. Here the CDR3 DNA reads TGTGCCAGCAGCCGAGCCGGGACTTTCTCCTACGAGCAGTACTTC.

The gene calls are TRBV25-1 and TRBJ2-7; D is ambiguous. The CDR3 totals 14 residues. V gave up 4 bases and J gave up 1 base, with 11 bases separating them. Per germline, CDR1 MGHDK and CDR2 SYGVNS. The DNA of the CDR3 is TGTGCCAGCAGTGTTTTTATGGTATCCTACGAGCAGTACTTC. Translation: CASSVFMVSYEQYF.

This clonotype was recorded a few times. The J gene is TRBJ2-7, the V gene TRBV10-2, with 13 bases aligning to TRBD2. Germline-derived CDR1 and CDR2 are WSHSY and SAAADI. The CDR3 consists of 15 residues. The junction had 4 bases not matched to a gene; V was cut back by 4 bases and J by 4 bases. The CDR3 nucleotides are TGCGCCAGCAGTGGACTAGCGGGAGGTTATTACGAGCAGTACTTC. Encoded protein: CASSGLAGGYYEQYF.

This chain links TRBV20-1 with TRBJ2-3; no clear D gene. Germline V gene sequence: CDR1 DFQATT, CDR2 SNEGSKA (reference sequence). The CDR3 runs to 15 residues. V was clipped by 0 bases and J by 0 bases, with 10 bases between them. The CDR3 nucleotides are TGCAGTGCTAGAGAGCGGAGCACTAGCACAGATACGCAGTATTTT. Protein: CSARERSTSTDTQYF.

On this clonotype itself: A junction end diverges from the germline sequence, so it may reflect a read error. The J gene is TRBJ2-1, the V gene TRBV7-9, with D unclear. The CDR3 spans 15 residues. Germline V gives CDR1 SEHNR, CDR2 FQNEAQ (reference sequence). This chain's CDR3 is CASSLVALPFNGQFF. The DNA for the CDR3 is TGTGCCAGCAGCTTAGTTGCACTCCCTTTCAATGGGCAGTTCTTC. The full variable domain, with the rest looked up from reference TRBV7-9 and TRBJ2-1, is DTGVSQNPRHKITKRGQNVTFRCDPISEHNRLYWYRQTLGQGPEFLTYFQNEAQLEKSRLLSDRFSAERPKGSFSTLEIQRTEQGDSAMYLCASSLVALPFNGQFFGPGTRLTVL.

A few counts support this clonotype. The chain carries TRBV28 and TRBJ2-7; TRBD1 matches 7 bases. CDR1 and CDR2 (germline): MDHEN, SYDVKM. The CDR3 extends over 12 amino acids. J was trimmed by 9 bases and V by 10 bases; bases with no gene match: 12. The CDR3 DNA is TGTGCCATCAACGACCTCAGACAGGGGCAGTACTTC. It encodes CAINDLRQGQYF.

This clonotype was seen at least ten times. This chain uses TRBV6-6 with TRBJ2-3, with TRBD2 matching 8 bases. The CDR3 consists of 18 residues. The germline CDR1 and CDR2 sequences are MNHNY and SVGAGI (reference sequence). With V trimmed by 0 bases and J by 0 bases, 8 bases remained unmatched. The CDR3 sequence is CASSYSAGGGDSTDTQYF. The CDR3 nucleotides are TGTGCCAGCAGTTACTCGGCGGGAGGAGGGGATAGCACAGATACGCAGTATTTT.

This rearrangement joins TRBV30 to TRBJ2-3, with a tentative D call TRBD2 (6 bases). Trimming removed 7 bases at V and 0 bases at J, with 17 bases between. The length of the CDR3 is 15 residues. Germline V gene lookup returns CDR1 GTSNPN and CDR2 SVGIG (reference sequence). DNA for the CDR3: TGTGCCTACTCCTTCGGGACTCTAAGCACAGATACGCAGTATTTT. Translating it yields CAYSFGTLSTDTQYF.

This clonotype has a count of ten or more. V gene TRBV28 combines with J gene TRBJ2-2; D could derive from TRBD1 or TRBD2 (5 bases each). The germline gives CDR1 MDHEN, CDR2 SYDVKM. This CDR3 is 15 amino acids long. Trimming stripped 6 bases from V and 4 bases from J, with 15 bases between. The CDR3 DNA reads TGTGCCAGCAGCCAGGCCGGGACGGGCACCGGGGAGCTGTTTTTT. Protein product: CASSQAGTGTGELFF.

The chain employs TRBV6-2 or TRBV6-3 and TRBJ1-2, with 7 bases aligning to TRBD1. This CDR3 has 13 residues. The germline V gene has CDR1 MNHEY and CDR2 SVGEGT. The J segment lost 5 bases and the V segment lost 2 bases, leaving 2 bases of the junction unmatched. The CDR3 spells CASSYRDRYGYTF. The CDR3 nucleotides read TGTGCCAGCAGTTACCGGGACAGATATGGCTACACCTTC.

This clonotype was seen only a few times. This rearrangement joins TRBV11-1 to TRBJ1-6; D uncertain. Germline values: CDR1 SGHAT, CDR2 FQDESV (reference sequence). The germline V and J ends were trimmed by 3 bases and 5 bases, with 11 bases remaining between them. The CDR3 is made up of 15 amino acids. The CDR3: CASSFHSINNSPLHF. CDR3 nucleotides: TGTGCCAGCAGCTTTCACAGTATTAATAATTCACCCCTCCACTTT.

At least ten counts were recorded for this clonotype. V and J are TRBV2 and TRBJ2-3, with D uncertain. Between the trimmed V and J ends, which lost 4 bases and 4 bases, there was a span of 3 bases. CDR3 size: 11 residues. In germline, CDR1 is SNHLY, CDR2 FYNNEI. For the CDR3, the DNA is TGTGCCAGCAGTGTTGCAGATACGCAGTATTTT. Translated, it gives CASSVADTQYF.

This clonotype occurred many times. The gene calls are TRBV3-1 and TRBJ2-6; TRBD1 matches at 7 bases. Germline CDR1 LGHDT, CDR2 YNNKEL (reference sequence). The CDR3 consists of 15 residues. With V trimmed by 4 bases and J by 2 bases, 2 bases remained unmatched. The CDR3: CASSLDRAGANVLTF. CDR3 nucleotide sequence: TGTGCCAGCAGCCTCGACAGGGCTGGGGCCAACGTCCTGACTTTC.

The chain is built from TRBV19 and TRBJ1-1; D is perhaps TRBD1 (5 bases). V lost 2 bases to trimming and J lost 1 base, with 11 bases between them. The CDR3 contains 15 residues. The V gene's germline CDR1 is LNHDA and CDR2 SQIVND (reference sequence). CDR3 sequence: CASSILGRANTEAFF. CDR3 nucleotides: TGTGCCAGTAGTATACTCGGCAGGGCGAACACTGAAGCTTTCTTT. Variable domain in full (rest from reference TRBV19 and TRBJ1-1): DGGITQSPKYLFRKEGQNVTLSCEQNLNHDAMYWYRQDPGQGLRLIYYSQIVNDFQKGDIAEGYSVSREKKESFPLTVTSAQKNPTAFYLCASSILGRANTEAFFGQGTRLTVV.

This clonotype appeared a few times. This chain uses TRBV20-1 with TRBJ2-5; 12 nucleotides line up with TRBD1. This CDR3 is built from 14 residues. J gave up 3 bases and V 5 bases, and 4 bases lay outside the gene matches. Germline lookup yields CDR1 DFQATT and CDR2 SNEGSKA (reference sequence). CDR3 sequence reads: CSAPGTGGEETQYF. Written as DNA, the CDR3 is TGCAGTGCTCCCGGGACAGGGGGCGAAGAGACCCAGTACTTC.

The rearrangement uses TRBV5-1 and TRBJ2-1, with 9 bases matching TRBD1. The CDR3 extends over 16 amino acids. CDR1 SGHRS and CDR2 YFSETQ come from the germline V gene. V dropped 0 bases and J dropped 6; count of bases not matched to a gene: 7. The DNA of the CDR3 is TGCGCCAGCAGCTTGGCCGGACAGGGGCCCCCCAATGAGCAGTTCTTC. Its protein product is CASSLAGQGPPNEQFF.

The table lists this clonotype with many counts. The genes are TRBV7-9 and TRBJ1-1, with 10 bases that match TRBD1. With V trimmed by 5 bases and J by 4 bases, 7 bases remained unmatched. The CDR3 spans 15 residues. Germline CDR1 and CDR2: SEHNR and FQNEAQ (reference sequence). CDR3 amino acids: CASSRSGTGATEAFF. The CDR3 DNA follows: TGTGCCAGCAGCAGATCGGGGACAGGGGCCACTGAAGCTTTCTTT.

This chain uses TRBV6-1 with TRBJ1-4; D unresolved. V dropped 8 bases and J dropped 0 bases, with 16 bases sitting between them. Per the germline V gene, CDR1 is MNHNS and CDR2 is SASEGT. The CDR3 is 16 residues long. The CDR3 reads CASRPRAPSTNEKLFF. In DNA, the CDR3 is TGTGCCAGCCGACCTAGAGCCCCTTCAACTAATGAAAAACTGTTTTTT.

This clonotype appeared many times. This chain uses TRBV28 with TRBJ1-2, with unresolved D. Germline V lookup: CDR1 MDHEN, CDR2 SYDVKM. The CDR3 is 14 residues long. Deletions cut 3 bases from V and 0 bases from J, with 8 bases between. The CDR3 DNA reads TGTGCCAGCAGTTTCGGTGGGGCTAACTATGGCTACACCTTC. This sequence encodes CASSFGGANYGYTF.